This TCR beta chain derives from a study of T cells in Graves' hyperthyroidism and ophthalmopathy (dated by TCRdb to the late 2010s). Study-level background: Peripheral blood samples were taken at the time of initial diagnosis, prior to any treatment. Following sampling, methimazole starting at 30 mg daily was given to hyperthyroidism patients, and high-dose intravenous methylprednisolone was given to ophthalmopathy patients. The 80 to 100 discovery patients were randomly divided into training and test sets at a 7:3 ratio. An independent validation cohort of under 20 hyperthyroidism patients and about 15 patients who later progressed to ophthalmopathy tested prospective prediction of ophthalmopathy. According to the paper, TCR Vbeta CDR3 sequencing was carried out on more than 120 peripheral blood samples, which came from approximately 41 ophthalmopathy, 80 or so hyperthyroidism and approximately 17 progressor patients. To identify TCR V-J signatures that set the groups apart, the researchers used a discovery cohort of 100 patients, made up of roughly 40 with Graves' ophthalmopathy and 57 with stable Graves' hyperthyroidism. In addition, the study compared T-cell repertoires in thyroid tissue and in blood from 6 or 7 Graves' hyperthyroidism patients.

The paper as a whole reports these results and caveats: A 13 V-J signature model separated ophthalmopathy from stable hyperthyroidism, with around 91% sensitivity and roughly 82% specificity in cross-validation and 80%/75% in testing. During validation, the model predicted progression to ophthalmopathy a median of around 7 months ahead of onset, with 60% to 71% sensitivity and around 72% specificity. Most expanded thyroid clonotypes (frequency above 0.001) were also detected in blood, a finding suggesting that blood repertoires may reflect thyroid immune responses. Sample size was not statistically predetermined, and blinding of investigators to group allocation was not performed.

The TCR beta CDR3 regions were amplified from the RNA transcripts. The first round of RT-PCR for the TCR CDR3 was performed with the HTBI primer set and the Qiagen OneStep RT-PCR kit. A second multiplex PCR round built the libraries, followed by size selection and purification. The libraries were sequenced on an Illumina HiSeq2000 using paired-end 100 bp reads. The authors processed their data as follows. Raw data were processed with SOAPnuke, discarding reads with adapters, uncalled bases, mean Phred below 15, or no exact constant-primer or identifier match. COPE v1.2.5 was used to merge high-quality paired reads, and clonotypes were defined as unique nucleotide sequences. MiTCR v1.1 was used to align clonotypes to the IMGT TRBV, TRBD and TRBJ reference segments. The analysis was restricted to V-J combinations with a frequency above 0.0001, which together covered 99.2% of the repertoires. A TCS score was defined as the ratio of F50 (clonal expansion) to E x V (chaos), with BLOSUM62-based TCRdist applied between CDR3 peptides within each V-J. Welch's t-statistics and random forest reduced several hundred V-J features to roughly 13, which were used in a naive Bayes classifier (R e1071). TCRdb trimmed the raw reads at Q25, called clones with MiXCR and kept productive beta chains. Rows with a matching CDR3 protein are joined into one entry that keeps the most common DNA and genes. TCRdb, not the authors, supplied the V and J calls. For this sample there are about 400,000 distinct CDR3 sequences; 14% to 15% appear just once. The ten largest make up 32% of the sample.

A few counts support this clonotype. The clone's antigen remains unknown. Base-call qualities are not available, and no considerably larger clone is one nucleotide away. The germline V gene encodes CDR1 SGHDT and CDR2 YYEEEE. A distance of 8 bases separates the germline ends of V and J, which lose 0 bases and 4 bases respectively. Counted from cysteine to phenylalanine, this CDR3 has 13 amino acids. Only the CDR3 DNA stays, 39 bases, in frame from base 1. A patient counted as having stable Graves' hyperthyroidism if no progression to ophthalmopathy occurred over 18 months of follow-up. Hyperthyroidism patients were newly diagnosed, with disease duration under 2 months, and aged 18 to 65 years. Patients with uncontrolled infections, other autoimmune diseases, pregnancy or lactation were excluded. Diagnoses relied on clinical symptoms, serum thyroxine and TRAb, thyroid ultrasound and orbital computed tomography. PBMCs were isolated from about 10 ml of fresh peripheral blood by Ficoll-Paque density gradient centrifugation. Total RNA was extracted with Trizol reagent, and quality was checked on an Agilent 2100 Bioanalyzer.

The chain is encoded by TRBV5-6 joined to TRBJ2-7; the D gene is not confidently resolved. The sample consisted of blood. The sequence came from a woman under 40 with Graves' hyperthyroidism. The DNA sequence reads TGTGCCAGCAGCTTGGACACACAGTACGAGCAGTACTTC. Its protein product is CASSLDTQYEQYF. Supplemented by the reference TRBV5-6 and TRBJ2-7 proteins around the CDR3, the complete variable domain is DAGVTQSPTHLIKTRGQQVTLRCSPKSGHDTVSWYQQALGQGPQFIFQYYEEEERQRGNFPDRFSGHQFPNYSSELNVNALLLGDSALYLCASSLDTQYEQYFGPGTRLTVT.